The present T cell receptor (beta chain) was sequenced within a study of monozygotic twins with inflammatory bowel disease. Study results and limitations: Compared with healthy twins, IBD patients shared fewer clonotypes with others, especially with disease activity.

Template switching appended UMIs that held a 6-nucleotide sample barcode. TCRdb re-called the 5' RACE reads and shows each CDR3 protein once, DNA omitted. The sample totals about 380,000 distinct CDR3 sequences. Concerning this clonotype itself: What it binds is unknown.

This CDR3 region has 15 residues. Per the germline V gene, CDR1 is DFQATT and CDR2 is SNEGSKA (reference sequence). This clonotype was obtained from a human donor with ulcerative colitis or Crohn's disease, or a healthy co-twin of an affected twin (not recorded which). The sequenced sample was blood. The chain joins TRBV20-1 to TRBJ1-1; TCRdb indicates TRBD1, and absent DNA this call remains unverified. The CDR3 loop is CSARDFTNRHTEAFF.